This entry lists 15 T cell receptor beta chains sequenced from one sample in a study of PD-1 blockade in mismatch repair-deficient tumors. The assay was immunoSEQ multiplex PCR, and TCRdb's table has in-frame clones only and misses some. Of about 51,000 clones in the sample, roughly 80% were seen once. Sequenced material: peripheral blood, taken about 20 weeks after starting pembrolizumab. The receptors derive from an adult with mismatch repair-deficient cancer.

This sequence joins TRBV9 and TRBJ2-2; 9 bases line up with TRBD1. From germline, CDR1 is SGDLS and CDR2 YYNGEE. V dropped 2 bases and J dropped 6; count of bases not matched to a gene: 5. The CDR3 is 15 amino acids. The CDR3 sequence is CASSVGTGIAGELFF. The CDR3 DNA reads TGTGCCAGCAGCGTTGGGACAGGGATCGCCGGGGAGCTGTTTTTT.

V is TRBV4-1 and J is TRBJ2-4, with D possibly being TRBD1 (7 bases). Germline CDR1 and CDR2: MGHRA and YSYEKL. Trimming took 0 bases from V and 0 from J, leaving 21 bases between them. The CDR3 is 20 amino acids. The CDR3 spells CASSQDRGQVGLGAKNIQYF. DNA for the CDR3: TGCGCCAGCAGCCAAGATCGAGGACAGGTGGGACTTGGAGCCAAAAACATTCAGTACTTC.

CDR3 sequence reads: CSVGRGSTEAFF. The CDR3 DNA is TGCAGCGTAGGCAGGGGAAGCACTGAAGCTTTCTTT. The chain is built from TRBV29-1 and TRBJ1-1; D possibly corresponds to TRBD1 (6 bases). Trimming cost V 6 bases and J 4 bases, with 12 bases left between them. CDR3 length: 12 residues. The germline V gene has CDR1 SQVTM and CDR2 ANQGSEA.

This clone was recorded a few times. The chain joins TRBV15 to TRBJ2-7; tentative D call: TRBD1 (6 bases). The CDR3 totals 17 residues. Germline V gene lookup returns CDR1 LNHNV and CDR2 YYDKDF (reference sequence). The V end was cut by 1 base, the J end by 3 bases, with 19 bases between. In nucleotides, the CDR3 is TGTGCCACCAGCAGAGTGAACCAGGGGAAGAGAAACTACGAGCAGTACTTC. Its protein product is CATSRVNQGKRNYEQYF.

The rearrangement links TRBV5-4 to TRBJ2-7; D ambiguous. Deletions cut 0 bases from V and 3 bases from J, with 7 bases between. CDR1 and CDR2 (germline): SGHNT, YYREEE (reference sequence). The CDR3 runs to 13 residues. In DNA, the CDR3 is TGTGCCAGCAGCTTGGTACCGTTCTACGAGCAGTACTTC. Protein: CASSLVPFYEQYF.

This clone was counted between two and nine times. This chain joins TRBV5-1 and TRBJ2-3, with TRBD2 matching over 8 bases. Germline values: CDR1 SGHRS, CDR2 YFSETQ. The CDR3 runs 15 residues. Unmatched junction bases numbered 5, after V lost 3 bases and J lost 2 bases. The CDR3 nucleotides are TGCGCCAGCAGCTCAACTAGCGGAAACACAGATACGCAGTATTTT. It encodes CASSSTSGNTDTQYF.

J is TRBJ2-2 and V is TRBV6-5; the match to TRBD2 covers 11 bases. The V gene end was trimmed by 6 bases and the J gene end by 4 bases; junction bases not matched to a gene: 4. Germline V gene data show CDR1 as MNHEY and CDR2 as SVGAGI. There are 15 residues in the CDR3. CDR3: CASSAGTSGTGELFF. In nucleotides, the CDR3 is TGTGCCAGCAGCGCCGGGACTAGCGGCACCGGGGAGCTGTTTTTT.

By sample fraction, this clone is medium-sized. The chain employs TRBV5-1 and TRBJ2-7, with 7 positions matching TRBD1. The CDR3 totals 14 residues. The germline V gene encodes CDR1 SGHRS and CDR2 YFSETQ. The junction had 3 bases not matched to a gene; V was cut back by 0 bases and J by 3 bases. CDR3 sequence reads: CASSLGGTDYEQYF. The CDR3 DNA reads TGCGCCAGCAGCTTGGGGGGGACAGACTACGAGCAGTACTTC.

This clone was counted a few times. The rearrangement joins TRBV5-1 to TRBJ2-7; 9 nucleotides line up with TRBD1. Unmatched junction bases numbered 5, after V lost 7 bases and J lost 3 bases. CDR1 and CDR2 from the germline V gene are SGHRS and YFSETQ. CDR3 length: 13 residues. The CDR3 nucleotides are TGCGCCAGCCGGGACAGGGAATTCTACGAGCAGTACTTC. It is translated as CASRDREFYEQYF.

The rearrangement uses TRBV2 and TRBJ2-2; a weak D match, TRBD2 (6 bases). The germline V gene encodes CDR1 SNHLY and CDR2 FYNNEI. Deletions cut 2 bases from V and 1 base from J, with 11 bases between. The CDR3 totals 16 residues. The CDR3 loop is CASSEQAGWNTGELFF. CDR3 DNA: TGTGCCAGCAGTGAACAGGCGGGATGGAACACCGGGGAGCTGTTTTTT.

The rearrangement links TRBV9 to TRBJ2-4, with 9 bases aligning to TRBD2. Per germline, CDR1 SGDLS and CDR2 YYNGEE. The CDR3 totals 16 residues. V lost 4 bases, J lost 8 bases, and 13 bases stayed unmatched. The CDR3 reads CASSPRVVAGVDIQYF. The CDR3 DNA is TGTGCCAGCAGCCCTCGGGTGGTAGCGGGAGTAGACATTCAGTACTTC.

The chain joins TRBV30 to TRBJ1-2; D unresolved. The CDR3 sequence is 13 residues long. Trimming left V 3 bases short and J 8 bases short, with 16 bases between. Germline V gene data show CDR1 as GTSNPN and CDR2 as SVGIG (reference sequence). As DNA, the CDR3 is TGTGCCTGGAGGGCCCCGGGAGTAGAGGGCTACACCTTC. Residues: CAWRAPGVEGYTF.

This chain connects TRBV5-8 to TRBJ1-4; D perhaps matches TRBD1 (5 bases). The CDR3 extends over 15 amino acids. V was shortened by 4 bases and J by 7 bases, with 17 bases between the two germline ends. Germline V CDR1 and CDR2: SGHTS, YDEGEE. DNA of the CDR3: TGTGCCAGCAGCCGCGGGACGGACGCTGGTGAAAAACTGTTTTTT. It translates to CASSRGTDAGEKLFF. Full variable domain (outside the CDR3, taken from reference TRBV5-8 and TRBJ1-4): EAGVTQSPTHLIKTRGQQATLRCSPISGHTSVYWYQQALGLGLQFLLWYDEGEERNRGNFPPRFSGRQFPNYSSELNVNALELEDSALYLCASSRGTDAGEKLFFGSGTQLSVL.

The rearrangement uses TRBV15 and TRBJ1-4; no firm D call. The CDR3 runs 15 residues. Per the germline V gene, CDR1 is LNHNV and CDR2 is YYDKDF (reference sequence). V was cut by 0 bases and J by 4 bases, with 9 bases left in between. CDR3 DNA: TGTGCCACCAGCAGAGATGGCAGCCGTAATGAAAAACTGTTTTTT. It translates to CATSRDGSRNEKLFF.

The genes are TRBV10-3 and TRBJ2-2, with 10 bases lining up with TRBD2. V gave up 9 bases and J gave up 6 bases; unmatched junction bases: 7. The length of the CDR3 is 14 residues. In germline, CDR1 is ENHRY, CDR2 SYGVKD. The CDR3 spells CAISSGRAAGELFF. Written as DNA, the CDR3 is TGTGCCATATCAAGCGGGAGGGCCGCCGGGGAGCTGTTTTTT.